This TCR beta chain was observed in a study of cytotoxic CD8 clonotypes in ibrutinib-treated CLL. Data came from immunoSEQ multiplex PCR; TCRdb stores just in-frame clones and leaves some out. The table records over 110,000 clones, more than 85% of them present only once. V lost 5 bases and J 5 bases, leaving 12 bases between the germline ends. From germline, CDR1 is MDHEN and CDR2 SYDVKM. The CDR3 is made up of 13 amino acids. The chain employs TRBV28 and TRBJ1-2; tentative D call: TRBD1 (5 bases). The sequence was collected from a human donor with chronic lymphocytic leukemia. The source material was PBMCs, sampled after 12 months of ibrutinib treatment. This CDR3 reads CASSTGTQYGYTF. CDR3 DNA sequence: TGTGCCAGCAGTACCGGGACGCAATATGGCTACACCTTC.